Following are 15 T cell receptor beta chains from one sample sequenced in a study of T cells in localized non-small cell lung cancer. This table comes from immunoSEQ multiplex PCR, and its TCRdb copy is limited to in-frame clones, with some not included. The sample has about 23,000 clones, about 88% seen once. The material sequenced was peripheral blood, taken before any cancer treatment. These receptors all come from a male donor older than 55 with stage I squamous cell lung carcinoma.

The chain couples TRBV6-6 to TRBJ1-2; no clear D gene. CDR3 size: 14 residues. Trimming shortened V by 8 bases and J by 5 bases, and 18 bases separated the two germline ends. The V gene's germline CDR1 is MNHNY and CDR2 SVGAGI (reference sequence). CDR3: CASSSKQSNYGYTF. The CDR3 DNA reads TGTGCCAGCTCCTCCAAACAGAGTAATTATGGCTACACCTTC.

Turning to this clone: Relative to the germline gene, one junction end is altered; a read error may explain this. V is TRBV9 and J is TRBJ1-3; 7 positions match TRBD1. Looked up from germline, CDR1 is SGDLS and CDR2 is YYNGEE. This CDR3 has 18 amino acids. CDR3 bases: TGTGCCAGCACCGTAGGGGACAGAGACGACTCTGGAGGAAACACCATATATTTT. Protein product: CASTVGDRDDSGGNTIYF.

V is TRBV2 and J is TRBJ1-2; TRBD1 matches at 9 bases. Trimming removed 7 bases from V and 2 bases from J; junction bases left unmatched: 8. This CDR3 comprises 15 residues. Germline V gives CDR1 SNHLY, CDR2 FYNNEI. The CDR3 spells CASNPGTGKNYGYTF. In DNA form, the CDR3 reads TGTGCCAGCAATCCCGGGACAGGGAAGAACTATGGCTACACCTTC.

This rearrangement joins TRBV5-1 to TRBJ2-1, with D maybe TRBD1 (6 bases). Germline V gene sequence: CDR1 SGHRS, CDR2 YFSETQ. This CDR3 contains 14 residues. Trimming took off 4 bases at V and 6 bases at J, with 14 bases between the two ends. CDR3 nucleotide sequence: TGCGCCAGCAGCCTTGGACAGTGGATCAATGAGCAGTTCTTC. This gives the protein CASSLGQWINEQFF. The full variable domain, rest sourced from reference TRBV5-1 and TRBJ2-1, is KAGVTQTPRYLIKTRGQQVTLSCSPISGHRSVSWYQQTPGQGLQFLFEYFSETQRNKGNFPGRFSGRQFSNSRSEMNVSTLELGDSALYLCASSLGQWINEQFFGPGTRLTVL.

The chain uses TRBV2 and TRBJ2-7; D possibly matches TRBD1 or TRBD2 (5 bases each). The V end lost 6 bases, the J end lost 0 bases, and 12 bases lay between the germline ends. This CDR3 region has 14 residues. Germline V gene lookup returns CDR1 SNHLY and CDR2 FYNNEI. CDR3 coding DNA: TGTGCCAGCAGCTCCGGGACCGGCTCCTACGAGCAGTACTTC. Protein sequence: CASSSGTGSYEQYF.

The chain links TRBV6-5 to TRBJ1-2; possibly TRBD1 for D (5 bases). Germline V lookup: CDR1 MNHEY, CDR2 SVGAGI. The germline V and J ends were trimmed by 2 bases and 8 bases, with 15 bases remaining between them. The length of the CDR3 is 14 residues. CDR3 in DNA: TGTGCCAGCAGTTACACAGGACGTGTTTCGGGCTACACCTTC. Its translation is CASSYTGRVSGYTF.

The genes are TRBV7-6 and TRBJ2-2, with 16 bases matching TRBD2. V was clipped by 6 bases and J by 0 bases; unmatched bases: 4. Looked up from germline, CDR1 is SGHVS and CDR2 is FNYEAQ. The CDR3 loop spans 18 amino acids. This CDR3 is CASSSGTSGRANTGELFF. CDR3 DNA: TGTGCCAGCAGTTCCGGGACTAGCGGGAGGGCGAACACCGGGGAGCTGTTTTTT.

This clone was seen only once. The V and J genes are TRBV6-5 and TRBJ1-2, with 7 bases fitting TRBD1. The CDR3 spans 13 residues. The V and J ends lost 4 bases and 2 bases, in that order; junction bases with no gene match: 1. Per germline, CDR1 MNHEY and CDR2 SVGAGI. The CDR3 coding sequence is TGTGCCAGCAGTTCGACAGGGAACTATGGCTACACCTTC. Amino acid sequence: CASSSTGNYGYTF.

V usage is TRBV10-3 and J usage is TRBJ1-5; TRBD1 matches at 7 bases. The CDR3 loop spans 13 amino acids. Germline V lookup: CDR1 ENHRY, CDR2 SYGVKD. V lost 5 bases, J lost 6 bases, and 4 bases stayed unmatched. The CDR3 here is CAISTGESQPQHF. In DNA, the CDR3 is TGTGCCATCAGTACAGGGGAGTCTCAGCCCCAGCATTTT.

The gene calls are TRBV5-6 and TRBJ1-1; 8 bases agree with TRBD1. This CDR3 has 15 amino acids. Trimming at V came to 4 bases and at J to 11 bases, leaving 16 bases not matched to a gene. Per germline, CDR1 SGHDT and CDR2 YYEEEE. In DNA form, the CDR3 reads TGTGCCAGCAGCCCCGGGACAGGTCGACTCATGGAGGCTTTCTTT. Amino acid sequence: CASSPGTGRLMEAFF.

The CDR3 region has the DNA TGTGCCAGCACCTCGAGCCGGAGTCAGCCCCAGCATTTT. It translates to CASTSSRSQPQHF. The V gene is TRBV6-5, the J gene TRBJ1-5; D uncertain. Trimming removed 7 bases at V and 6 bases at J, with 13 bases between. The CDR3 runs to 13 residues. Germline loops: CDR1 MNHEY, CDR2 SVGAGI.

This chain links TRBV5-1 with TRBJ2-2, with a tentative D call TRBD2 (7 bases). Trimming cost V 0 bases and J 1 base, with 10 bases left between them. The germline V gene encodes CDR1 SGHRS and CDR2 YFSETQ. The CDR3 runs to 16 residues. The CDR3 sequence is CASSLDGGRNTGELFF. In DNA, the CDR3 is TGCGCCAGCAGCTTGGACGGGGGGCGGAACACCGGGGAGCTGTTTTTT.

The rearrangement joins TRBV29-1 to TRBJ2-3; D remains unclear. Germline V gives CDR1 SQVTM, CDR2 ANQGSEA. This CDR3 region has 12 residues. With 6 bases removed from V and 6 bases from J, the gap between germline ends came to 13 bases. The CDR3 protein is CSVCLVGDTQYF. The CDR3 DNA reads TGCAGCGTGTGTCTCGTCGGGGATACGCAGTATTTT.

J is TRBJ1-5 and V is TRBV28, with 12 bases that match TRBD1. CDR1 and CDR2 (germline): MDHEN, SYDVKM. The CDR3 extends over 17 amino acids. The junction had 12 bases not matched to a gene; V was cut back by 11 bases and J by 1 base. The CDR3 region is CAARSGTGGRSNQPQHF. CDR3 DNA: TGTGCCGCCAGATCCGGGACAGGGGGCAGAAGCAATCAGCCCCAGCATTTT.

This clone has a single count. Here the CDR3 DNA reads TGTGCCAGCAGCGAATCAGGTGGTCAGCCCCAGCATTTT. Protein sequence: CASSESGGQPQHF. The rearrangement joins TRBV6-6 to TRBJ1-5; no clear D gene. V was shortened by 6 bases and J by 6 bases, with 12 bases between the two germline ends. Germline V gene lookup returns CDR1 MNHNY and CDR2 SVGAGI (reference sequence). The CDR3 consists of 13 residues.